This TCR beta chain originates from a study of control samples from healthy donors and cancer patients. Here immunoSEQ multiplex PCR was the method, and the copy in TCRdb shows in-frame clones only, minus some. This sample has roughly 200,000 clones, with 90% to 95% found just once. CDR1 and CDR2 (germline): SGHNT, YYREEE (reference sequence). The CDR3 is 14 amino acids. V was clipped by 0 bases and J by 2 bases, with 5 bases between them. This rearrangement joins TRBV5-4 to TRBJ2-2; no clear D. The origin of this receptor is a man aged 25 to 45 in good health. Sequenced material: blood. CDR3 nucleotides: TGTGCCAGCAGCTTGGGGGATAACACCGGGGAGCTGTTTTTT. Amino acid sequence: CASSLGDNTGELFF.